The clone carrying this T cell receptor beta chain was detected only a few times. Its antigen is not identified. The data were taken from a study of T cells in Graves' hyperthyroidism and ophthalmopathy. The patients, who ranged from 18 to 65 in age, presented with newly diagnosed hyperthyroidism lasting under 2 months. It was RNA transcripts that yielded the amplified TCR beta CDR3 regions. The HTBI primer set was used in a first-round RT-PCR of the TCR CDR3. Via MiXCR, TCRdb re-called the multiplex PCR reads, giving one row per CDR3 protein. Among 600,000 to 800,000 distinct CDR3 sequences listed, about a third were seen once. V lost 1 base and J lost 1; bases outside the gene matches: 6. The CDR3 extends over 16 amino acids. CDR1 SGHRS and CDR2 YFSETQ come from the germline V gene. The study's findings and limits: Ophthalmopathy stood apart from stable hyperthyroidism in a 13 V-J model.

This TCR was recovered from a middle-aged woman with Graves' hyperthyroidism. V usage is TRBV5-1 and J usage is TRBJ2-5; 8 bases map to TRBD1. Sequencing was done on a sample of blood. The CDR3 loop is CASSLIGQGFQETQYF. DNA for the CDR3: TGCGCCAGCAGCTTGATCGGACAGGGATTCCAAGAGACCCAGTACTTC.